This T cell receptor (beta chain) is from a study of neurological immune-mediated disorders. The V gene lost 2 bases and the J gene lost 3 bases, with 19 bases spanning the gap. This CDR3 region has 16 residues. Germline V gene data show CDR1 as SQVTM and CDR2 as ANQGSEA. This clonotype appeared many times. TCRdb independently ran MiXCR on the 5' RACE reads; one entry per CDR3 protein. The table shows tens of thousands of distinct CDR3 sequences, with approximately 3.8% occurring only once. Sequenced: PBMCs. This sequence joins TRBV29-1 and TRBJ1-1; D might be TRBD1 (6 bases). The receptor was isolated from a man in his thirties or forties with multiple sclerosis. The DNA of the CDR3 is TGCAGCGTTGAAACAGGGCGGCAGGGAAGGCACACTGAAGCTTTCTTT. This sequence encodes CSVETGRQGRHTEAFF. Looking up the rest from reference TRBV29-1 and TRBJ1-1 gives the full variable domain: SAVISQKPSRDICQRGTSLTIQCQVDSQVTMMFWYRQQPGQSLTLIATANQGSEATYESGFVIDKFPISRPNLTFSTLTVSNMSPEDSSIYLCSVETGRQGRHTEAFFGQGTRLTVV.